Listed below are T cell receptor beta chains from one sample, sequenced in a study of T-cell memory formation after mild COVID-19. One entry per CDR3 protein results from TCRdb running MiXCR on the 5' RACE reads. Altogether just over 200,000 distinct CDR3 sequences are present, over 9.5% being singletons, with the ten largest covering roughly 3.5%. Sequencing input: PBMCs or a T cell subset sorted from them (not recorded which). These receptors originate from a man between 18 and 35 years old who had mild COVID-19 (a few samples of this study predate the infection). Cell type and time point are not known. Both conserved end residues are part of each CDR3. The order of the fields is J gene, clone size, D gene, V gene, CDR3 protein, CDR3 DNA. D genes are given only for firm matches. Clone size is given for some rows only: seen once, a few or many times, or a class if the clone is expanded.

TRBJ1-4,many,NA,TRBV4-2,CASSTAGNSNEKLFF,TGTGCCAGCAGCACTGCAGGAAATTCTAATGAAAAACTGTTTTTT
TRBJ2-3,few,NA,TRBV4-3,CASSPSGDTDTQYF,TGCGCCAGCAGCCCGAGCGGTGACACAGATACGCAGTATTTT
TRBJ1-6,many,NA,TRBV19,CASRRSSGGSPLHF,TGTGCCAGTAGAAGGTCCTCCGGCGGTTCACCCCTCCACTTT
TRBJ2-2,NA,TRBD1,TRBV5-6,CASSADRDHTGELFF,TGTGCCAGCAGCGCTGACAGGGATCACACCGGGGAGCTGTTTTTT
TRBJ2-2,few,NA,TRBV12-3/TRBV12-4,CASLKRNTGELFF,TGTGCCAGCTTGAAACGTAACACCGGGGAGCTGTTTTTT
TRBJ1-5,NA,NA,TRBV27,CASSISHSNQPQHF,TGTGCCAGCAGCATAAGTCATAGCAATCAGCCCCAGCATTTT
TRBJ1-1,many,NA,TRBV3-2,CASSPTELNTEAFF,TGTGCCAGCAGCCCTACAGAGCTGAACACTGAAGCTTTCTTT
TRBJ2-5,few,TRBD2,TRBV7-9,CASSREEETQYF,TGTGCCAGCAGCCGGGAGGAAGAGACCCAGTACTTC
TRBJ1-5,few,NA,TRBV19,CASSIYAGANNQPQHF,TGTGCCAGTAGTATTTACGCAGGGGCCAACAATCAGCCCCAGCATTTT
TRBJ2-1,NA,NA,TRBV3-1,CASSSGTYYNEQFF,TGTGCCAGCAGCTCCGGGACGTACTACAATGAGCAGTTCTTC
TRBJ2-7,many,TRBD1,TRBV7-2,CASSTTRQGNYEQYF,TGTGCCAGCAGCACGACCCGACAGGGAAACTACGAGCAGTACTTC
TRBJ2-3,NA,NA,TRBV30,CAWTQGGGGTDTQYF,TGTGCCTGGACCCAAGGGGGGGGCGGGACAGATACGCAGTATTTT
TRBJ1-1,many,NA,TRBV4-3,CASSQRAGVNTEAFF,TGCGCCAGCAGCCAGAGAGCTGGAGTGAACACTGAAGCTTTCTTT
TRBJ1-2,NA,TRBD1,TRBV7-8,CASSLDRASYTF,TGTGCCAGCAGCTTGGACAGGGCGAGCTACACCTTC
TRBJ2-3,NA,TRBD2,TRBV20-1,CSATPGGARTDTQYF,TGCAGTGCTACCCCGGGGGGGGCCCGCACAGATACGCAGTATTTT
TRBJ2-1,few,NA,TRBV9,CASSVEFNEQFF,TGTGCCAGCAGCGTAGAATTCAATGAGCAGTTCTTC
TRBJ2-7,NA,TRBD1,TRBV7-2,CASSFRTGGFSYEQYF,TGTGCCAGCAGTTTTCGGACAGGTGGTTTCTCCTACGAGCAGTACTTC
TRBJ2-4,NA,TRBD1,TRBV6-2/TRBV6-3,CASSGTGRIRYF,TGTGCCAGCAGTGGGACAGGGAGAATTCGGTACTTC
TRBJ1-2,few,NA,TRBV4-3,CASSQDGRAAYGYTF,TGCGCCAGCAGCCAAGATGGGAGGGCGGCGTATGGCTACACCTTC
TRBJ2-1,many,NA,TRBV4-3,CASTPDRANNEQFF,TGCGCCAGCACCCCTGACAGAGCAAACAATGAGCAGTTCTTC
TRBJ2-1,few,NA,TRBV7-9,CASSPRGTLYNEQFF,TGTGCCAGCAGCCCCCGGGGGACCCTCTACAATGAGCAGTTCTTC
TRBJ1-3,NA,NA,TRBV18,CASSPTGSGNTIYF,TGTGCCAGCTCACCGACAGGATCTGGAAACACCATATATTTT
TRBJ2-2,NA,NA,TRBV20-1,CSARLAQENTGELFF,TGCAGTGCTCGCCTCGCCCAGGAGAACACCGGGGAGCTGTTTTTT
TRBJ2-1,NA,NA,TRBV6-2/TRBV6-3,CASSYLARWRNEQFF,TGTGCCAGCAGTTACCTAGCTCGGTGGCGGAATGAGCAGTTCTTC
TRBJ1-2,NA,NA,TRBV24-1,CATSREDTNGYTF,TGTGCCACCAGTCGGGAGGACACGAACGGCTACACCTTC
TRBJ1-6,NA,NA,TRBV4-1,CASSQDLRFSYNSPLHF,TGCGCCAGCAGCCAAGATTTGCGGTTCTCCTATAATTCACCCCTCCACTTT
TRBJ1-5,many,NA,TRBV28,CASSFTNQPQHF,TGTGCCAGCAGTTTTACGAATCAGCCCCAGCATTTT
TRBJ2-1,few,TRBD2,TRBV7-3,CASSLQGSRGAHNEQFF,TGTGCCAGCAGCTTACAGGGGTCGCGGGGGGCTCACAATGAGCAGTTCTTC
TRBJ1-2,NA,NA,TRBV4-2,CASSQGPPEGGDYGYTF,TGTGCCAGCAGCCAAGGGCCCCCGGAGGGAGGCGACTATGGCTACACCTTC
TRBJ1-1,few,NA,TRBV19,CASSGTMNTEAFF,TGTGCCAGTTCGGGGACCATGAACACTGAAGCTTTCTTT